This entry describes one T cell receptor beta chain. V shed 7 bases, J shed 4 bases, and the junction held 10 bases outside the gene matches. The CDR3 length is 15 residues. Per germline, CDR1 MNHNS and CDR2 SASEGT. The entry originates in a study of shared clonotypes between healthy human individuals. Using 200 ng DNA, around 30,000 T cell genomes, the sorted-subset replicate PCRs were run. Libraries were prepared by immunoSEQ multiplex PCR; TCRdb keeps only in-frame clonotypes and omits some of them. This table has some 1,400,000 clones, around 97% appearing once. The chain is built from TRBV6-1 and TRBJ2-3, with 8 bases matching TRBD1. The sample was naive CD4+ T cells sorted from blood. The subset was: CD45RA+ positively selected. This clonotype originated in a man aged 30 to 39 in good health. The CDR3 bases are TGTGCCAGCACGCCGTCGACAGGGGCATCAGATACGCAGTATTTT. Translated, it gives CASTPSTGASDTQYF.